Included here is one T cell receptor (beta chain) sequence, with context. Profiled with immunoSEQ multiplex PCR; TCRdb holds only in-frame clones, not every one. Of about 250,000 clones in the sample, around nine tenths are singletons; the top ten hold roughly 3%. The data are from a study of Ad26.COV2.S vaccination and SARS-CoV-2 variants. CDR1 is LGHNA, CDR2 YSLEER, per germline. Between the trimmed V and J ends, which lost 0 bases and 5 bases, there was a span of 6 bases. This CDR3 has 13 residues. Treatment denoted: about 20 received Ad26.COV2.S at low or high dose, single or two shots; 5 received placebo; per-sample allocation not given. Sample collection was performed on day 63 after the first vaccine or placebo injection.

V and J are TRBV4-3 and TRBJ2-3; the D call may be TRBD1 or TRBD2 (5 bases each). The sequences come from peripheral blood, collected in a trial of Ad26.COV2.S vaccine versus placebo. The TCR originated in a person between 18 and 65 years old who received the Ad26.COV2.S COVID-19 vaccine or a placebo. Here the CDR3 DNA reads TGCGCCAGCAGCCAAGAGGGGGTAGATACGCAGTATTTT. Amino acid sequence: CASSQEGVDTQYF.